This T cell receptor (beta chain) is from a study of blood T cell repertoires in COVID-19. Study as a whole: Sites in the United States, Italy and Spain provided acute and convalescent COVID-19 samples. T cells, B-cell-depleted T cells, or PBMCs supplied cDNA or gDNA.

Study processing details: From reference gene primer amplification, estimates of nucleated cell counts were derived. TCRdb's table, derived via immunoSEQ multiplex PCR, lists solely in-frame clones and lacks some. The V and J calls and the clone size are those of that table, but D and trimming were determined from the DNA. The sample yields over 120,000 clones, 84% seen once. Germline V gene data show CDR1 as MNHEY and CDR2 as SMNVEV (reference sequence). The J segment lost 3 bases and the V segment lost 8 bases, leaving 21 bases of the junction unmatched. The CDR3 length is 19 residues. The sequence came from a human donor in a cohort sampled during active COVID-19. Sequences were obtained from peripheral blood. V and J are TRBV27 and TRBJ2-5, with TRBD2 matching over 10 bases. For the CDR3, the DNA is TGTGCCAGCCGGCCACGGACTAGCGGTACGCCACGGGGCGAAGAGACCCAGTACTTC. The encoded protein is CASRPRTSGTPRGEETQYF.